A selection of T cell receptor beta chains follows, all from one sample in a study of T cells in Graves' hyperthyroidism and ophthalmopathy. One entry per CDR3 protein results from TCRdb running MiXCR on the multiplex PCR reads. The repertoire holds some 460,000 distinct CDR3 sequences, with roughly 14% as singletons. Sequencing was carried out using blood. These receptors all stem from a young woman with Graves' hyperthyroidism. Each CDR3 is given with its conserved first and last residue. The order of the fields is clone size, D gene, J gene, V gene, CDR3 protein, CDR3 DNA. A D gene is named only where the DNA matches it firmly. For some rows the clone size is stated as once, few or many, or as a class when expanded; others skip it.

clone_size: many
d_call: TRBD1
j_call: TRBJ1-1
v_call: TRBV5-5
cdr3_aa: CASSLAWTGGTEAFF
cdr3_nt: TGTGCCAGCAGCTTGGCATGGACAGGGGGCACTGAAGCTTTCTTT

clone_size: many
d_call: NA
j_call: TRBJ2-3
v_call: TRBV7-8
cdr3_aa: CASSSGTAKDTQYF
cdr3_nt: TGTGCCAGCAGCTCCGGGACGGCCAAAGATACGCAGTATTTT

clone_size: many
d_call: NA
j_call: TRBJ2-7
v_call: TRBV12-3/TRBV12-4
cdr3_aa: CASSQGAGAWRYF
cdr3_nt: TGTGCCAGCAGTCAGGGGGCGGGGGCCTGGAGGTACTTC

clone_size: many
d_call: TRBD1
j_call: TRBJ2-5
v_call: TRBV13
cdr3_aa: CATSDIRDSLYGWYF
cdr3_nt: TGTGCCACCTCCGACATCCGGGACAGCCTTTACGGGTGGTACTTC

clone_size: NA
d_call: TRBD1
j_call: TRBJ1-5
v_call: TRBV20-1
cdr3_aa: CSARDGTAKETQHF
cdr3_nt: TGCAGTGCTAGAGATGGGACAGCCAAAGAGACCCAGCATTTT

clone_size: many
d_call: NA
j_call: TRBJ2-4
v_call: TRBV5-1
cdr3_aa: CASRDTNGNIQYF
cdr3_nt: TGCGCCAGCAGGGACACCAACGGAAACATTCAGTACTTC

clone_size: NA
d_call: NA
j_call: TRBJ1-3
v_call: TRBV11-2
cdr3_aa: CASSLRRTYRNTIYF
cdr3_nt: TGTGCCAGCAGCCTCAGGAGAACCTATCGAAACACCATATATTTT

clone_size: many
d_call: NA
j_call: TRBJ2-7
v_call: TRBV6-2/TRBV6-3
cdr3_aa: CASSPGHHEQYF
cdr3_nt: TGTGCCAGCAGTCCGGGACACCACGAGCAGTACTTC

clone_size: many
d_call: NA
j_call: TRBJ2-2
v_call: TRBV2
cdr3_aa: CASSFTENTGELFF
cdr3_nt: TGTGCCAGCAGTTTTACAGAGAACACCGGGGAGCTGTTTTTT

clone_size: NA
d_call: NA
j_call: TRBJ1-1
v_call: TRBV4-3
cdr3_aa: CASSQDGGRAEAFF
cdr3_nt: TGCGCCAGCAGCCAAGATGGGGGGCGGGCTGAAGCTTTCTTT

clone_size: few
d_call: TRBD1
j_call: TRBJ1-2
v_call: TRBV15
cdr3_aa: CATSSGRTGMNYGYTF
cdr3_nt: TGTGCCACCAGCAGCGGTCGGACAGGGATGAACTATGGCTACACCTTC

clone_size: many
d_call: NA
j_call: TRBJ1-2
v_call: TRBV7-2
cdr3_aa: CASSQPRRTARANYGYTF
cdr3_nt: TGTGCCAGCAGCCAGCCCCGAAGAACAGCTAGAGCTAACTATGGCTACACCTTC

clone_size: few
d_call: TRBD2
j_call: TRBJ2-2
v_call: TRBV27
cdr3_aa: CASSRLTSGRNTGELFF
cdr3_nt: TGTGCCAGCAGTCGATTGACTAGCGGAAGGAACACCGGGGAGCTGTTTTTT

clone_size: few
d_call: TRBD2
j_call: TRBJ2-4
v_call: TRBV6-1
cdr3_aa: CASRGLAGAKNIQYF
cdr3_nt: TGTGCCAGCAGGGGACTAGCGGGAGCCAAAAACATTCAGTACTTC

clone_size: many
d_call: TRBD1
j_call: TRBJ1-2
v_call: TRBV6-1
cdr3_aa: CASRTGQGDYGYTF
cdr3_nt: TGTGCCAGCAGGACGGGACAGGGAGACTATGGCTACACCTTC

clone_size: many
d_call: NA
j_call: TRBJ1-1
v_call: TRBV4-3
cdr3_aa: CASSPTLSGEGTEAFF
cdr3_nt: TGCGCCAGCAGCCCTACCCTTTCCGGGGAGGGCACTGAAGCTTTCTTT

clone_size: NA
d_call: NA
j_call: TRBJ1-2
v_call: TRBV10-1
cdr3_aa: CASSETGMGGYTF
cdr3_nt: TGCGCCAGCAGTGAGACCGGGATGGGTGGCTACACCTTC

clone_size: NA
d_call: TRBD1
j_call: TRBJ1-2
v_call: TRBV3-1
cdr3_aa: CASSQAAEGQGHYGYTF
cdr3_nt: TGTGCCAGCAGCCAAGCCGCGGAGGGACAGGGGCACTATGGCTACACCTTC

clone_size: many
d_call: TRBD1
j_call: TRBJ1-2
v_call: TRBV11-2
cdr3_aa: CASSFPGQGGFGYTF
cdr3_nt: TGTGCCAGCAGCTTCCCGGGACAGGGCGGGTTTGGCTACACCTTC

clone_size: many
d_call: TRBD1
j_call: TRBJ2-7
v_call: TRBV5-1
cdr3_aa: CASGNPGTEGYEQYF
cdr3_nt: TGCGCCAGCGGGAATCCCGGGACAGAAGGTTACGAGCAGTACTTC

clone_size: NA
d_call: TRBD2
j_call: TRBJ2-7
v_call: TRBV10-1
cdr3_aa: CASSEREASGRNLEQYF
cdr3_nt: TGCGCCAGCAGTGAAAGGGAGGCTAGCGGGAGGAATCTCGAGCAGTACTTC

clone_size: many
d_call: TRBD1
j_call: TRBJ2-7
v_call: TRBV3-1
cdr3_aa: CASSNGQGAYEQYF
cdr3_nt: TGTGCCAGCAGCAACGGACAGGGAGCCTACGAGCAGTACTTC

clone_size: many
d_call: TRBD1
j_call: TRBJ1-2
v_call: TRBV7-2
cdr3_aa: CASSLPQGTGYGYTF
cdr3_nt: TGTGCCAGCAGCTTACCCCAGGGGACAGGATATGGCTACACCTTC

clone_size: many
d_call: TRBD1
j_call: TRBJ2-3
v_call: TRBV6-2/TRBV6-3
cdr3_aa: CASSRQGLLDTQYF
cdr3_nt: TGTGCCAGCAGTAGACAGGGCTTGTTAGATACGCAGTATTTT

clone_size: NA
d_call: TRBD1
j_call: TRBJ1-2
v_call: TRBV20-1
cdr3_aa: CSARRGQGYGYTF
cdr3_nt: TGCAGTGCTAGAAGGGGACAGGGGTATGGCTACACCTTC

clone_size: few
d_call: TRBD2
j_call: TRBJ2-1
v_call: TRBV5-4
cdr3_aa: CASSPWTSGFGEQFF
cdr3_nt: TGTGCCAGCAGCCCATGGACTAGCGGGTTCGGTGAGCAGTTCTTC

clone_size: NA
d_call: TRBD2
j_call: TRBJ2-1
v_call: TRBV20-1
cdr3_aa: CSARDSASGSPYNEQFF
cdr3_nt: TGCAGTGCTAGAGATTCTGCTAGCGGGAGTCCCTACAATGAGCAGTTCTTC

clone_size: many
d_call: TRBD1
j_call: TRBJ2-3
v_call: TRBV12-3/TRBV12-4
cdr3_aa: CATSPGTGVTDTQYF
cdr3_nt: TGTGCCACTTCTCCGGGGACAGGGGTCACAGATACGCAGTATTTT

clone_size: many
d_call: TRBD2
j_call: TRBJ2-5
v_call: TRBV10-2
cdr3_aa: CASSGIGLAGAFQETQYF
cdr3_nt: TGCGCCAGCAGTGGGATAGGACTAGCGGGGGCCTTCCAAGAGACCCAGTACTTC

clone_size: many
d_call: NA
j_call: TRBJ1-1
v_call: TRBV6-2/TRBV6-3
cdr3_aa: CASSWDGGSNTEAFF
cdr3_nt: TGTGCCAGCAGTTGGGATGGGGGCTCAAACACTGAAGCTTTCTTT

clone_size: many
d_call: TRBD1
j_call: TRBJ2-1
v_call: TRBV7-9
cdr3_aa: CASSTRTGPKYNEQFF
cdr3_nt: TGTGCCAGCAGCACCCGGACAGGACCAAAATACAATGAGCAGTTCTTC

clone_size: few
d_call: TRBD1
j_call: TRBJ2-7
v_call: TRBV20-1
cdr3_aa: CSARDQQGGYEQYF
cdr3_nt: TGCAGTGCTAGAGATCAACAGGGGGGTTACGAGCAGTACTTC

clone_size: NA
d_call: TRBD1
j_call: TRBJ2-1
v_call: TRBV3-1
cdr3_aa: CASSQEGGAGGFSYNEQFF
cdr3_nt: TGTGCCAGCAGCCAAGAAGGTGGAGCAGGGGGTTTCTCCTACAATGAGCAGTTCTTC

clone_size: few
d_call: TRBD1
j_call: TRBJ1-6
v_call: TRBV12-3/TRBV12-4
cdr3_aa: CATSPGQGSSPLHF
cdr3_nt: TGTGCCACCTCACCGGGACAGGGGAGTTCACCCCTCCACTTT

clone_size: many
d_call: NA
j_call: TRBJ1-1
v_call: TRBV20-1
cdr3_aa: CSASPDGQIIPTEAFF
cdr3_nt: TGCAGTGCTAGTCCAGACGGACAGATCATCCCCACTGAAGCTTTCTTT

clone_size: NA
d_call: TRBD1
j_call: TRBJ2-7
v_call: TRBV27
cdr3_aa: CASSLFGQGASYEQYF
cdr3_nt: TGTGCCAGCAGTTTATTTGGACAGGGGGCCTCCTACGAGCAGTACTTC

clone_size: NA
d_call: TRBD2
j_call: TRBJ2-5
v_call: TRBV4-3
cdr3_aa: CASSLHTSGGLETQYF
cdr3_nt: TGCGCCAGCAGCCTACACACTAGCGGGGGTTTAGAGACCCAGTACTTC

clone_size: many
d_call: NA
j_call: TRBJ2-7
v_call: TRBV4-1
cdr3_aa: CASSQDRTSYEQYF
cdr3_nt: TGCGCCAGCAGCCAAGATAGGACCTCCTACGAGCAGTACTTC

clone_size: NA
d_call: NA
j_call: TRBJ1-4
v_call: TRBV4-2
cdr3_aa: CASSQEAEKLFF
cdr3_nt: TGTGCCAGCAGCCAAGAGGCTGAAAAACTGTTTTTT

clone_size: NA
d_call: NA
j_call: TRBJ1-5
v_call: TRBV28
cdr3_aa: CASRGGGANQPQHF
cdr3_nt: TGTGCCAGCCGGGGGGGGGGCGCCAATCAGCCCCAGCATTTT

clone_size: many
d_call: NA
j_call: TRBJ1-2
v_call: TRBV28
cdr3_aa: CASTRGVRASYGYTF
cdr3_nt: TGTGCCAGCACCCGGGGGGTCAGGGCCAGCTATGGCTACACCTTC

clone_size: NA
d_call: TRBD1
j_call: TRBJ1-6
v_call: TRBV20-1
cdr3_aa: CSAREVGTGVSPLHF
cdr3_nt: TGCAGTGCTAGAGAGGTGGGGACAGGGGTGTCACCCCTCCACTTT

clone_size: many
d_call: NA
j_call: TRBJ1-3
v_call: TRBV6-1
cdr3_aa: CASSEAASSGNTIYF
cdr3_nt: TGTGCCAGCAGTGAAGCAGCCAGCTCTGGAAACACCATATATTTT

clone_size: NA
d_call: NA
j_call: TRBJ2-7
v_call: TRBV14
cdr3_aa: CASSQDRPLGQYF
cdr3_nt: TGTGCCAGCAGCCAAGATCGACCTTTGGGGCAGTACTTC

clone_size: many
d_call: NA
j_call: TRBJ2-1
v_call: TRBV20-1
cdr3_aa: CSARLAWNNEQFF
cdr3_nt: TGCAGTGCTAGACTGGCTTGGAACAATGAGCAGTTCTTC

clone_size: many
d_call: NA
j_call: TRBJ2-3
v_call: TRBV3-1
cdr3_aa: CASSRGHATDTQYF
cdr3_nt: TGTGCCAGCAGCCGCGGACACGCCACAGATACGCAGTATTTT

clone_size: few
d_call: NA
j_call: TRBJ2-3
v_call: TRBV28
cdr3_aa: CASQGHLARTQYF
cdr3_nt: TGTGCCAGCCAAGGACACCTGGCTCGTACGCAGTATTTT

clone_size: many
d_call: TRBD1
j_call: TRBJ2-7
v_call: TRBV29-1
cdr3_aa: CSAGGDRGYEQYF
cdr3_nt: TGCAGCGCAGGTGGGGACAGGGGCTACGAGCAGTACTTC

clone_size: few
d_call: NA
j_call: TRBJ2-5
v_call: TRBV4-3
cdr3_aa: CASSQEVGTLEETQYF
cdr3_nt: TGCGCCAGCAGCCAAGAGGTGGGGACGTTGGAGGAGACCCAGTACTTC

clone_size: many
d_call: NA
j_call: TRBJ2-7
v_call: TRBV12-3/TRBV12-4
cdr3_aa: CASTTGADFYEQYF
cdr3_nt: TGTGCCAGCACCACCGGGGCAGACTTCTACGAGCAGTACTTC

clone_size: many
d_call: TRBD1
j_call: TRBJ2-7
v_call: TRBV29-1
cdr3_aa: CSVGRSRRGTGSYEQYF
cdr3_nt: TGCAGCGTTGGAAGATCAAGGAGAGGGACAGGGTCCTACGAGCAGTACTTC

clone_size: many
d_call: NA
j_call: TRBJ2-7
v_call: TRBV7-2
cdr3_aa: CASSPLTSLSYEQYF
cdr3_nt: TGTGCCAGCAGCCCGTTGACAAGCCTCTCCTACGAGCAGTACTTC

clone_size: many
d_call: NA
j_call: TRBJ1-1
v_call: TRBV2
cdr3_aa: CASSDQISNTEAFF
cdr3_nt: TGTGCCAGCAGTGATCAGATTTCGAACACTGAAGCTTTCTTT

clone_size: many
d_call: NA
j_call: TRBJ2-1
v_call: TRBV9
cdr3_aa: CASSADRDPYNEQFF
cdr3_nt: TGTGCCAGCAGCGCGGACCGGGACCCTTACAATGAGCAGTTCTTC

clone_size: few
d_call: TRBD1
j_call: TRBJ1-2
v_call: TRBV6-1
cdr3_aa: CASSQTGTHYGYTF
cdr3_nt: TGTGCCAGCAGTCAGACAGGGACCCACTATGGCTACACCTTC

clone_size: many
d_call: NA
j_call: TRBJ1-2
v_call: TRBV12-3/TRBV12-4
cdr3_aa: CASSLSPGWAYGYTF
cdr3_nt: TGTGCCAGCAGTTTATCTCCGGGATGGGCCTATGGCTACACCTTC

clone_size: many
d_call: NA
j_call: TRBJ2-3
v_call: TRBV5-6
cdr3_aa: CASSLYRDYTDTQYF
cdr3_nt: TGTGCCAGCAGCTTGTACAGGGATTACACAGATACGCAGTATTTT

clone_size: many
d_call: TRBD1
j_call: TRBJ1-1
v_call: TRBV28
cdr3_aa: CASSSQQGGRTEAFF
cdr3_nt: TGTGCCAGCAGTTCACAACAGGGGGGGAGGACTGAAGCTTTCTTT